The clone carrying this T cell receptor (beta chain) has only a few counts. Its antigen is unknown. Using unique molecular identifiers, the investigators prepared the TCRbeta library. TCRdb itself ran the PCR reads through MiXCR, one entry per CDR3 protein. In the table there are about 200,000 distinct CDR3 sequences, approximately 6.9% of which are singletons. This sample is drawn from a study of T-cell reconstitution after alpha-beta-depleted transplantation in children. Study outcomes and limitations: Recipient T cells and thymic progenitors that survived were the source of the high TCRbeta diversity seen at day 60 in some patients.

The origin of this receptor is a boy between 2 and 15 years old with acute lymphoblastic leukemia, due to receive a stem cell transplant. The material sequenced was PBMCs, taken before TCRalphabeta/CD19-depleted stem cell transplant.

The CDR3 region is CSGKGDYEQYF. The CDR3 region has the DNA TGCAGCGGGAAGGGGGACTACGAGCAGTACTTC. This chain uses TRBV29-1 with TRBJ2-7; perhaps TRBD1 as D (6 bases). The CDR3 is made up of 11 amino acids. The V gene lost 7 bases and the J gene lost 3 bases, with 10 bases spanning the gap. Per germline, CDR1 SQVTM and CDR2 ANQGSEA.